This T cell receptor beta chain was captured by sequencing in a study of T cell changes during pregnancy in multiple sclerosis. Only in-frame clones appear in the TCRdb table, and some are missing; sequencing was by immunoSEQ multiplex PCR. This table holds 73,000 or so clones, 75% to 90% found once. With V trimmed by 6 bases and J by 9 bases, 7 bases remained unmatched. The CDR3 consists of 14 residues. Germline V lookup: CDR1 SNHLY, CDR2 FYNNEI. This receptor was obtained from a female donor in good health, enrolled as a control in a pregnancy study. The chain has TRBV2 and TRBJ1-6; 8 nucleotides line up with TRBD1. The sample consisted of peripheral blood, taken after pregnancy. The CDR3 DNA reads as TGTGCCAGCAGCACAACAGGGGGGATTTCACCCCTCCACTTT. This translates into CASSTTGGISPLHF.